These 5 T cell receptor beta chains originate from one sample sequenced in a study of T cell responses to AZD1222 COVID-19 vaccine. The protocol was immunoSEQ multiplex PCR, while the TCRdb copy is restricted to in-frame clones and leaves out a portion. The sample contains some 120,000 clones, about 90% of which appear only once. The sample in question was peripheral blood, obtained 28 days after the second AZD1222 dose. The source is an adult who received the AZD1222 COVID-19 vaccine.

J is TRBJ2-7 and V is TRBV27, with D possibly matching TRBD1 (6 bases). CDR3 length equals 16 residues. Trimming stripped 3 bases from V and 3 bases from J, with 18 bases between. Germline V gene data show CDR1 as MNHEY and CDR2 as SMNVEV (reference sequence). CDR3 nucleotide sequence: TGTGCCAGCAGTTTGACAGGAACCACCTTATTCTACGAGCAGTACTTC. This encodes CASSLTGTTLFYEQYF.

The chain is built from TRBV5-1 and TRBJ1-4, with no clear D. Germline loops: CDR1 SGHRS, CDR2 YFSETQ. The CDR3 spans 14 residues. V lost 5 bases, J lost 6 bases, and 14 bases lay in between. Here the CDR3 DNA reads TGCGCCAGCAGGCAGGACTTAGTGGATGAAAAACTGTTTTTT. It translates to CASRQDLVDEKLFF.

This chain joins TRBV29-1 and TRBJ1-4; the D is unclear. The CDR3 length is 11 residues. Trimming shortened V by 7 bases and J by 4 bases, and 7 bases separated the two germline ends. Germline loops: CDR1 SQVTM, CDR2 ANQGSEA. In DNA form, the CDR3 reads TGCAGCGGGGGTAGTAATGAAAAACTGTTTTTT. This translates into CSGGSNEKLFF.

The chain carries TRBV3-1 (or the pseudogene TRBV3-2) and TRBJ1-6, with unresolved D. The CDR3 spans 13 residues. The germline V gene encodes CDR1 LGHDT and CDR2 YNNKEL (reference sequence). V lost 3 bases to trimming and J lost 7 bases, with 7 bases between them. The DNA for the CDR3 is TGTGCCAGCAGCCAGAACAGAAATTCACCCCTCCACTTT. Protein sequence: CASSQNRNSPLHF.

This rearrangement joins TRBV27 to TRBJ2-1; a weak D match, TRBD1 (5 bases). Trimming shortened V by 2 bases and J by 4 bases, and 18 bases separated the two germline ends. Looked up from germline, CDR1 is MNHEY and CDR2 is SMNVEV (reference sequence). The CDR3 contains 17 residues. DNA for the CDR3: TGTGCCAGCAGTTTACCGCCTTGGGGCCGCGCATACAATGAGCAGTTCTTC. The encoded protein is CASSLPPWGRAYNEQFF.